These 20 T cell receptor beta chains came from one sample sequenced in a study of blood T cells in healthy people across ages. A second PCR of 7 to 11 cycles used a sample-barcoded 5' primer and a J-beta primer mix. In TCRdb, the 5' RACE reads were re-called with MiXCR into one record per CDR3 protein. Here the sample spans more than 500,000 distinct CDR3 sequences, approximately 30% being singletons. Sequenced material: blood. These receptors all stem from a woman between 70 and 85 years old in good health.

V is TRBV14 and J is TRBJ2-5; tentatively, D is TRBD1 (6 bases). Near its end, the DNA agrees better with TRBJ2-1, so the J call may be wrong. In germline, CDR1 is SGHDN, CDR2 FVKESK. The length of the CDR3 is 13 residues. CDR3 DNA: TGTGCCAGCAGCCAAGCCAGGGGCAATGAGCAGTTCTTC. It yields the protein CASSQARGNEQFF.

V gene TRBV20-1 combines with J gene TRBJ1-1; TRBD1 aligns across 10 bases. The CDR3 extends over 18 amino acids. The V gene end was trimmed by 0 bases and the J gene end by 1 base; junction bases not matched to a gene: 11. Germline V gives CDR1 DFQATT, CDR2 SNEGSKA (reference sequence). The CDR3 loop is CSARDRMGQGIKNTEAFF. The CDR3 DNA sequence: TGCAGTGCTAGAGATCGAATGGGACAGGGGATTAAGAACACTGAAGCTTTCTTT.

The chain carries TRBV7-9 and TRBJ2-6; tentative D call: TRBD1 (6 bases). The germline V gene has CDR1 SEHNR and CDR2 FQNEAQ (reference sequence). Trimming left V 1 base short and J 4 bases short, with 14 bases between. This CDR3 has 17 amino acids. CDR3 residues: CASSLGRQALGANVLTF. Written as DNA, the CDR3 is TGTGCCAGCAGCTTAGGTCGACAGGCGTTGGGGGCCAACGTCCTGACTTTC.

V gene TRBV20-1 combines with J gene TRBJ1-2; possibly TRBD1 for D (5 bases). The CDR3 covers 15 residues. Germline CDR1 is DFQATT and CDR2 is SNEGSKA (reference sequence). With 0 bases removed from V and 4 bases from J, the gap between germline ends came to 15 bases. DNA for the CDR3: TGCAGTGCTAGAGATGACAGACAAAACCTCTATGGCTACACCTTC. Its protein product is CSARDDRQNLYGYTF.

The V gene is TRBV20-1, the J gene TRBJ2-3; TRBD2 aligns across 11 bases. V was pared by 5 bases and J by 1 base, with 5 bases of the junction left unmatched. CDR3 size: 15 residues. Per the germline V gene, CDR1 is DFQATT and CDR2 is SNEGSKA (reference sequence). The CDR3 region is CSAPQLAGGTDTQYF. The CDR3 nucleotides read TGCAGTGCTCCGCAACTAGCGGGAGGCACAGATACGCAGTATTTT.

This clonotype occurred a few times. The V gene is TRBV6-5, the J gene TRBJ2-7; TRBD1 is a possible D gene (5 bases). Trimming removed 4 bases at V and 5 bases at J, with 24 bases between. This CDR3 region has 17 residues. Germline CDR1 MNHEY, CDR2 SVGAGI. The DNA for the CDR3 is TGTGCCAGCAGTTTAAGGATTACAGGAGCCGTGGCTAACGAGCAGTACTTC. Translated, it gives CASSLRITGAVANEQYF.

The sample holds a few counts of this clonotype. The chain combines TRBV29-1 with TRBJ2-7; 9 bases map to TRBD1. Germline CDR1 and CDR2: SQVTM and ANQGSEA. The trim removed 6 bases at V and 1 base at J, leaving 7 bases unmatched. This CDR3 has 14 amino acids. CDR3 sequence (DNA): TGCAGCGTCTCAGACAGGGGGACGTCCTACGAGCAGTACTTC. It codes for CSVSDRGTSYEQYF.

The chain employs TRBV6-1 and TRBJ2-1, with 8 bases fitting TRBD1. Germline CDR1 MNHNS, CDR2 SASEGT. V trimming: 2 bases; J trimming: 9 bases; junction bases outside the gene matches: 9. CDR3 size: 15 residues. Here the CDR3 DNA reads TGTGCCAGCAGTGAACAGAGGACAGGGTTCGGTGAGCAGTTCTTC. It encodes CASSEQRTGFGEQFF.

The gene calls are TRBV6-2 or TRBV6-3 and TRBJ2-5; D gene unclear. The germline V gene encodes CDR1 MNHEY and CDR2 SVGEGT. Between the trimmed V and J ends, which lost 2 bases and 5 bases, there was a span of 9 bases. The CDR3 spans 13 residues. CDR3 in DNA: TGTGCCAGCAGTTACCGCTTGACGGAGACCCAGTACTTC. Its translation: CASSYRLTETQYF.

This sequence joins TRBV27 and TRBJ1-2, with unresolved D. The germline V and J ends were trimmed by 4 bases and 8 bases, with 23 bases remaining between them. This CDR3 has 16 residues. The germline V gene has CDR1 MNHEY and CDR2 SMNVEV (reference sequence). The CDR3 protein is CASSSAPNTRREGYTF. In DNA, the CDR3 is TGTGCCAGCAGTTCTGCCCCAAACACTCGGAGGGAAGGCTACACCTTC.

The table lists this clonotype with a few counts. The chain employs TRBV6-1 and TRBJ1-4, with D perhaps matching TRBD1 (6 bases). The CDR3 consists of 14 residues. CDR1 is MNHNS, CDR2 SASEGT, per germline. Trimming cost V 3 bases and J 6 bases, with 11 bases left between them. CDR3 sequence (DNA): TGTGCCAGCAGTGAGTACAGGGATGATGAAAAACTGTTTTTT. Its translation is CASSEYRDDEKLFF.

The chain carries TRBV14 and TRBJ1-4; 8 nucleotides agree with TRBD1. Germline trimming cut 4 bases from V and 7 bases from J; bases unmatched to any gene: 11. The CDR3 consists of 16 residues. The germline gives CDR1 SGHDN, CDR2 FVKESK. The CDR3 protein is CASSLLRGTGGEKLFF. As DNA, the CDR3 is TGTGCCAGCAGCCTCTTACGGGGGACAGGAGGTGAAAAACTGTTTTTT. Combining the CDR3 with reference TRBV14 and TRBJ1-4 gives the whole variable domain EAGVTQFPSHSVIEKGQTVTLRCDPISGHDNLYWYRRVMGKEIKFLLHFVKESKQDESGMPNNRFLAERTGGTYSTLKVQPAELEDSGVYFCASSLLRGTGGEKLFFGSGTQLSVL.

This sequence joins TRBV12-3 or TRBV12-4 and TRBJ2-6, with D unresolved. Between the trimmed V and J ends, which lost 5 bases and 4 bases, there was a span of 9 bases. The CDR3 totals 14 residues. This chain's CDR3 is CASSRRSGANVLTF. The CDR3 DNA reads as TGTGCCAGCAGTCGGCGATCGGGGGCCAACGTCCTGACTTTC.

This chain uses TRBV7-2 with TRBJ2-5, with 8 bases lining up with TRBD2. The CDR3 loop spans 17 amino acids. CDR1 and CDR2 from the germline V gene are SGHTA and FQGNSA. Unmatched junction bases numbered 14, after V lost 1 base and J lost 7 bases. The CDR3, as DNA: TGTGCCAGCAGCTTAGTCCCAGGCGGGGGGTCCCCCGGGACCCAGTACTTC. Residues: CASSLVPGGGSPGTQYF.

This clonotype was observed a few times. V usage is TRBV7-2 and J usage is TRBJ2-3; 8 nucleotides line up with TRBD2. CDR1 is SGHTA and CDR2 is FQGNSA in the germline V gene. V lost 7 bases to trimming and J lost 4 bases; unmatched junction nucleotides: 7. CDR3 length equals 14 residues. In nucleotides, the CDR3 is TGTGCCAGCAAGGGCGGGGGGCCAGCAGATACGCAGTATTTT. This encodes CASKGGGPADTQYF.

This clonotype occurred a few times. The chain combines TRBV29-1 with TRBJ2-1, with D unresolved. V was pared by 7 bases and J by 0 bases, with 10 bases between. CDR1 SQVTM and CDR2 ANQGSEA come from the germline V gene. The CDR3 extends over 13 amino acids. The CDR3 is CSGRLSSYNEQFF. The CDR3 DNA reads as TGCAGCGGTCGATTAAGCTCCTACAATGAGCAGTTCTTC.

The genes are TRBV5-1 and TRBJ2-3, with D perhaps TRBD1 (6 bases). The CDR3 is made up of 12 amino acids. Germline CDR1 and CDR2: SGHRS and YFSETQ. Trimming removed 0 bases at V and 8 bases at J, with 7 bases between. CDR3 sequence reads: CASSLEDSTQYF. The CDR3 DNA is TGCGCCAGCAGCTTGGAGGACAGTACGCAGTATTTT.

This clonotype was seen a few times. In nucleotides, the CDR3 is TGTGCCACCCGTAGGACTAGCGGGGGAGAGACCCAGTACTTC. Protein: CATRRTSGGETQYF. The chain carries TRBV15 and TRBJ2-5; 13 bases map to TRBD2. V shed 8 bases, J shed 4 bases, and the junction held 4 bases outside the gene matches. This CDR3 comprises 14 residues. From germline, CDR1 is LNHNV and CDR2 YYDKDF (reference sequence).

The chain carries TRBV7-9 and TRBJ2-5; possibly TRBD1 for D (7 bases). Trimming cost V 5 bases and J 4 bases, with 20 bases left between them. CDR1 is SEHNR, CDR2 FQNEAQ, per germline (reference sequence). The CDR3 extends over 16 amino acids. In DNA, the CDR3 is TGTGCCAGCAGCCCCGCACGGAGGGGGCGAGGAGAGACCCAGTACTTC. It specifies CASSPARRGRGETQYF.

This clonotype has just a few counts. Here the CDR3 reads CASSSMTRLLYNEQFF. As DNA, the CDR3 is TGTGCCAGCAGTTCCATGACACGTCTGCTCTACAATGAGCAGTTCTTC. The chain uses TRBV27 and TRBJ2-1; D gene unclear. The germline CDR1 and CDR2 sequences are MNHEY and SMNVEV (reference sequence). Trimming left V 4 bases short and J 3 bases short, with 16 bases between. The CDR3 spans 16 residues.